Only one count was recorded for the clone carrying this T cell receptor (beta chain). No antigen is known for it. The sample is drawn from a study of cytomegalovirus exposure and HLA in healthy donors. Germline trimming cut 6 bases from V and 6 bases from J; bases unmatched to any gene: 6. CDR1 is KGHSH, CDR2 LQKENI, per germline. This CDR3 spans 13 amino acids. The PCR employed 60 Vbeta primers together with 13 Jbeta primers. Using immunoSEQ multiplex PCR, the repertoire was profiled, and TCRdb retains in-frame clones only, with some absent. This table holds about 140,000 clones, approximately 80% found once. Whole-study findings and limits: Rarity marked most TCR sequences, yet some public TCRs occurred in many donors. Trimming of TCR beta V- and J-genes showed a link, identified in a later analysis, to a missense DCLRE1C variant.

Specimen: PBMCs. The sequence came from a woman in her thirties or forties in good health and CMV-seronegative. The gene calls are TRBV18 and TRBJ2-7, with 9 bases identical to TRBD1. The CDR3 bases are TGTGCCAGCTCTCCCGGGACAGGGCTCGAGCAGTACTTC. Protein sequence: CASSPGTGLEQYF.